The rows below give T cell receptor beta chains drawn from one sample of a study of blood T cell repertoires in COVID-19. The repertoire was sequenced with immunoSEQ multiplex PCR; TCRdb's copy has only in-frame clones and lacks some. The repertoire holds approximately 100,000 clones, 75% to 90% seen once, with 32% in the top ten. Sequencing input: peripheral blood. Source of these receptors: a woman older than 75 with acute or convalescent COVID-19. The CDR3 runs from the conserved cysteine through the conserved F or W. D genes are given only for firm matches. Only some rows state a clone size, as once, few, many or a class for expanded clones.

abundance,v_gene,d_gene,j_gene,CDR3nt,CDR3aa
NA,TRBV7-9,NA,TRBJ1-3,TGTGCCAGCAGCTTAGTTCCGAGCTCTGGAAACACCATATATTTT,CASSLVPSSGNTIYF
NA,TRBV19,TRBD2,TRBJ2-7,TGTGCCAGTAGTCTGGGGACTAGCTACGAGCAGTACTTC,CASSLGTSYEQYF
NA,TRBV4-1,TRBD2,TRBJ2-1,TGCGCCAGCAGCCAAGATCTAGCGGGGCCCTACAATGAGCAGTTCTTC,CASSQDLAGPYNEQFF
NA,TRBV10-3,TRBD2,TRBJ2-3,TGTGCCATCAGAGATAGCGGGGTCGGCACAGATACGCAGTATTTT,CAIRDSGVGTDTQYF
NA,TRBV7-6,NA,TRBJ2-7,TGTGCCAGCAGCTCAACCGACAGAACCTACGAGCAGTACTTC,CASSSTDRTYEQYF
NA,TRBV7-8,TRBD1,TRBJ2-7,TGTGCCAGCAGCCTGGACAGGGTCTCCTACGAGCAGTACTTC,CASSLDRVSYEQYF
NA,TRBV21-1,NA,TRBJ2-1,TGTGCCAGCAGCAACCTTCCGGGACAGGGGTACAATGAGCAGTTCTTC,CASSNLPGQGYNEQFF
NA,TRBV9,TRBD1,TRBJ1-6,TGTGCCAGCAGCGCGGGACAGGGGAGGGATAATTCACCCCTCCACTTT,CASSAGQGRDNSPLHF
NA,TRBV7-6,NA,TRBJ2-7,TGTGCCAGCAGCCCGCTTGCGCCCGCCTACGAGCAGTACTTC,CASSPLAPAYEQYF
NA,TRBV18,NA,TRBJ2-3,TGTGCCAGCTCACCAAGAGAGAGGTTGACAGATACGCAGTATTTT,CASSPRERLTDTQYF
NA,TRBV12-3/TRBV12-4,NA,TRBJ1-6,TGTGCCAGCAGTTTACCGGGGACAACACCCCTCCACTTT,CASSLPGTTPLHF
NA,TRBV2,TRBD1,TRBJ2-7,TGTGCCAGCAGTGCGGACAGGGGGCCCTACGAGCAGTACTTC,CASSADRGPYEQYF
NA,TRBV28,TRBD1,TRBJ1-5,TGTGCCAGCAGTTCACAGGGGGTAGTGAACCAGCCCCAGCATTTT,CASSSQGVVNQPQHF
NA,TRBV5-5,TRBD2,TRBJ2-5,TGTGCCAGCAGCACTTATAGCGGGGAGACCCAGTACTTC,CASSTYSGETQYF
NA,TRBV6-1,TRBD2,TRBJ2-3,TGTGCCAGCAGTGCGAGCGGGGGGCGTTTATTCGATACGCAGTATTTT,CASSASGGRLFDTQYF
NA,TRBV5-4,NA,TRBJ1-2,TGTGCCAGCACCACTGGTGGTGGTGTTGGCGGGAGCATTTTGGGCTATGGCTACACCTTC,CASTTGGGVGGSILGYGYTF
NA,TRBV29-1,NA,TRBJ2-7,TGCAGCGTTGAAGAGTTGGGGGGATCCGAGCAGTACTTC,CSVEELGGSEQYF
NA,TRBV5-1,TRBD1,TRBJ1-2,TGCGCCAGCAGCTTGGCCGGGCGAGGGGGCAACTATGGCTACACCTTC,CASSLAGRGGNYGYTF
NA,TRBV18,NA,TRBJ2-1,TGTGCCAGCTCACCAGTTACGCCAGGGCTAACGGGTAATGAGCAGTTCTTC,CASSPVTPGLTGNEQFF
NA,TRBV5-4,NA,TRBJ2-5,TGTGCCAGCAGCTTGGCGGGTGGGACCCAGTACTTC,CASSLAGGTQYF
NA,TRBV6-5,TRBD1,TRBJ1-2,TGTGCCAGCAGTTTCGGACAGGGTACTGGCTACACCTTC,CASSFGQGTGYTF
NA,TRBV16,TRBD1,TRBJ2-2,TGTGCCAGCAGCCAAGCGACAGGGGCCGGGGAGCTGTTTTTT,CASSQATGAGELFF
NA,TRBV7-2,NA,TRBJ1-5,TGTGCCAGCAGCTTAGATGCGACAGTCAATCAGCCCCAGCATTTT,CASSLDATVNQPQHF
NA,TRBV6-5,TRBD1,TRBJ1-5,TGTGCCAGCAGTCAGACCGGGACAGTATATCAGCCCCAGCATTTT,CASSQTGTVYQPQHF
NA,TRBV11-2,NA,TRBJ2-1,TGTGCCAGCAGCTTCTCCAGGGGCTTTTCCTACAATGAGCAGTTCTTC,CASSFSRGFSYNEQFF
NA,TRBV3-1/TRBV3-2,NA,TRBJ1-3,TGTGCCAGCAGCCAAGTTCTCACTAAAACAAGGAGCTCTGGAAACACCATATATTTT,CASSQVLTKTRSSGNTIYF
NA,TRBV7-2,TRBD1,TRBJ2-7,TGTGCCAGCAGCTTCGGGTCACAGGGGGCCTACGAGCAGTACTTC,CASSFGSQGAYEQYF
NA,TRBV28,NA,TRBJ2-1,TGTGCCAGCAGTTTCGGTTACAATGAGCAGTTCTTC,CASSFGYNEQFF
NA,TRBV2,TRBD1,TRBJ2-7,TGTGCCAGCGTCCGGGACAGGGCTGGAGAGCAGTACTTC,CASVRDRAGEQYF
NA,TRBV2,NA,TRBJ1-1,TGTGCCAGCAGGCCCCCGCCGGGGAACACTGAAGCTTTCTTT,CASRPPPGNTEAFF
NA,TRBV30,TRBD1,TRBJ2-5,TGTGCCTGGAAGGGGGCAGACCAAGAGACCCAGTACTTC,CAWKGADQETQYF
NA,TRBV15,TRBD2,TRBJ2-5,TGTGCCACCAGCAGAGGGGGTAGCGGGGGCCGGGAGACCCAGTACTTC,CATSRGGSGGRETQYF
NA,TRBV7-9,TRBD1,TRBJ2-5,TGTGCCAGCAGCTCCAGGGGGCAAAGAGAGACCCAGTACTTC,CASSSRGQRETQYF
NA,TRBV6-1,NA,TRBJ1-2,TGTGCCAGCAGTGAATGGGCAACTGCGGGGGGCTACACCTTC,CASSEWATAGGYTF
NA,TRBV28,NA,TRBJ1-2,TGTGCCAGCAGTCAGACAGGCCCTAACTATGGCTACACCTTC,CASSQTGPNYGYTF
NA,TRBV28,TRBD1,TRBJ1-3,TGTGCCAGCAGTCGGGACAGCCTCCTTGGAAACACCATATATTTT,CASSRDSLLGNTIYF
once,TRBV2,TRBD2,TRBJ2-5,TGTGCCAGCATCTTTAGCGGGGGAGAAGAGACCCAGTACTTC,CASIFSGGEETQYF
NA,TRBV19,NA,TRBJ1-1,TGTGCCAGTAGTAGGGGCCCCGGTGAAGCTTTCTTT,CASSRGPGEAFF
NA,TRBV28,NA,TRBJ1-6,TGTGCCAGCGGGGGAGGGAATTCACCCCTCCACTTT,CASGGGNSPLHF
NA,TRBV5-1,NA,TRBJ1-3,TGCGCCAGCAGCTCAGGGACTGGAAACACCATATATTTT,CASSSGTGNTIYF